This T cell receptor (beta chain) was sequenced in a study of blood T cell repertoires in COVID-19. The wider study: COVID-19 samples, acute and convalescent, were from the United States, Italy and Spain. PBMCs, B-cell-depleted T cells, or T cells provided the cDNA or gDNA that made up the material.

Authors' processing steps: Estimation of nucleated cell counts was performed using reference gene primer amplification. Some clones are missing from TCRdb's copy, which holds only in-frame ones; the method was immunoSEQ multiplex PCR. That table supplies the V and J calls and clone size; D and trimming were determined from the DNA. The top ten hold 3.1% of the sample, which has around 97,000 clones, 87% seen once. Germline assignment: CDR1 MNHEY and CDR2 SVGAGI. After removal of 6 bases from V and 7 bases from J, the junction contained 5 bases not matched to a gene. The CDR3 consists of 14 residues. Sequenced: peripheral blood. The source is a man aged 45-60 years in a cohort sampled during active COVID-19. The rearrangement links TRBV6-5 to TRBJ2-3; 12 positions agree with TRBD2. CDR3 residues: CASRASGGENTQYF. DNA for the CDR3: TGTGCCAGCAGGGCTAGCGGGGGGGAAAATACGCAGTATTTT.